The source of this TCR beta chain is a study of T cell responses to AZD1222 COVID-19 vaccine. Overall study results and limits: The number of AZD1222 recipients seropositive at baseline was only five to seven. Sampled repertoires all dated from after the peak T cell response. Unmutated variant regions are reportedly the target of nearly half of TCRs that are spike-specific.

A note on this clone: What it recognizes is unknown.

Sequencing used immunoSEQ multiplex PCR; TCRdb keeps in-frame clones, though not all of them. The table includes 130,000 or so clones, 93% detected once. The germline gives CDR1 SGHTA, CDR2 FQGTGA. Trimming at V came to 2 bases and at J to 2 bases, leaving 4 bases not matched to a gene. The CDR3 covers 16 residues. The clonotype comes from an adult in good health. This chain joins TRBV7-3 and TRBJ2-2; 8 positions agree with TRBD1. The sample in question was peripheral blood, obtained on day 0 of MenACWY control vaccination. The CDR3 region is CASSLRTGRNTGELFF. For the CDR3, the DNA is TGTGCCAGCAGCTTACGGACAGGGAGAAACACCGGGGAGCTGTTTTTT. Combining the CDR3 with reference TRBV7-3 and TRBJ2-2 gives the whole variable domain GAGVSQTPSNKVTEKGKYVELRCDPISGHTALYWYRQSLGQGPEFLIYFQGTGAADDSGLPNDRFFAVRPEGSVSTLKIQRTERGDSAVYLCASSLRTGRNTGELFFGEGSRLTVL.